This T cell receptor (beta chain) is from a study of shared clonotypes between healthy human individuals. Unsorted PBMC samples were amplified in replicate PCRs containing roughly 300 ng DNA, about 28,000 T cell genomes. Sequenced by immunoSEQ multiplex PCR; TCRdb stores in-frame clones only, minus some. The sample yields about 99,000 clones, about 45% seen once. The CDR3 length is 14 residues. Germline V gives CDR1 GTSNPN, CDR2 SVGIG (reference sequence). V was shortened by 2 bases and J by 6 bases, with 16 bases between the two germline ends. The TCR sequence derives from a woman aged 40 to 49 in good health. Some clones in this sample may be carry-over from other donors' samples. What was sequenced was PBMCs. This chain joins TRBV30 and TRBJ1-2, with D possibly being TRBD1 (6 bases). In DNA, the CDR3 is TGTGCCTGGAGTAAACAGGGCCCGCTTCATGGCTACACCTTC. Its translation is CAWSKQGPLHGYTF.